One and the same sample provided the 29 T cell receptor beta chains below, sequenced in a study of blood T cell repertoires in COVID-19. Profiled with immunoSEQ multiplex PCR; TCRdb holds only in-frame clones, not every one. The sample yields 65,000 to 70,000 clones, 80% to 90% seen once. Sequenced: peripheral blood. These receptors were collected from a human donor in a cohort sampled during active COVID-19.

A single count supports this clone. Here the CDR3 DNA reads TGTGCCAGTAGTTTTACAGGGAGAAGTATCCAAGAGACCCAGTACTTC. It yields the protein CASSFTGRSIQETQYF. This sequence joins TRBV19 and TRBJ2-5; maybe TRBD1 (6 bases). The ends were cut back, 5 bases at V and 1 base at J, with 17 bases in the middle. The V gene's germline CDR1 is LNHDA and CDR2 SQIVND (reference sequence). The CDR3 length is 16 residues. Supplemented by reference TRBV19 and TRBJ2-5, the full variable domain reads DGGITQSPKYLFRKEGQNVTLSCEQNLNHDAMYWYRQDPGQGLRLIYYSQIVNDFQKGDIAEGYSVSREKKESFPLTVTSAQKNPTAFYLCASSFTGRSIQETQYFGPGTRLLVL.

The chain is built from TRBV6-2 or TRBV6-3 and TRBJ1-5; 9 bases agree with TRBD1. Germline CDR1 reads MNHEY; CDR2 reads SVGEGT. The CDR3 spans 15 residues. V lost 2 bases and J lost 6; bases outside the gene matches: 5. CDR3 in amino acids: CASSYLGTGSQPQHF. The CDR3 bases are TGTGCCAGCAGTTACCTCGGGACAGGGTCTCAGCCCCAGCATTTT.

The chain recombines TRBV18 with TRBJ1-2; 7 bases line up with TRBD1. The germline CDR1 and CDR2 sequences are KGHSH and LQKENI. Losses at the gene ends were 8 bases for V and 2 bases for J; bases not matched to a gene: 8. The CDR3 is 14 amino acids. The CDR3 coding sequence is TGTGCCAGCGCGCGACAGGGTTCGAACTATGGCTACACCTTC. Translation: CASARQGSNYGYTF. Complete variable domain (other parts from reference TRBV18 and TRBJ1-2): NAGVMQNPRHLVRRRGQEARLRCSPMKGHSHVYWYRQLPEEGLKFMVYLQKENIIDESGMPKERFSAEFPKEGPSILRIQQVVRGDSAAYFCASARQGSNYGYTFGSGTRLTVV.

The gene calls are TRBV7-8 and TRBJ2-4; weak D call: TRBD1 (6 bases). Trimming took off 5 bases at V and 7 bases at J, with 18 bases between the two ends. The germline CDR1 and CDR2 sequences are SGHVS and FQNEAQ. The CDR3 runs to 15 residues. The CDR3 here is CASSTRTASPNIQYF. CDR3 sequence (DNA): TGTGCCAGCAGCACCCGGACAGCAAGCCCGAACATTCAGTACTTC.

The chain couples TRBV28 to TRBJ1-1; maybe TRBD1 (6 bases). Germline V lookup: CDR1 MDHEN, CDR2 SYDVKM. The CDR3 sequence is 15 residues long. The V end lost 2 bases, the J end lost 11 bases, and 21 bases lay between the germline ends. The CDR3 loop is CASSLPVQGGSGAFF. CDR3 DNA: TGTGCCAGCAGTTTACCGGTACAGGGTGGATCGGGTGCTTTCTTT.

This clone was observed at least ten times. V and J are TRBV30 and TRBJ1-5; 7 positions match TRBD1. The CDR3 has 15 residues. The junction had 9 bases not matched to a gene; V was cut back by 2 bases and J by 5 bases. The germline CDR1 and CDR2 sequences are GTSNPN and SVGIG (reference sequence). The CDR3 coding sequence is TGTGCCTGGAGTACCCGGGACAGAGCTCATCAGCCCCAGCATTTT. Translated: CAWSTRDRAHQPQHF. Supplemented by reference TRBV30 and TRBJ1-5, the full variable domain reads SQTIHQWPATLVQPVGSPLSLECTVEGTSNPNLYWYRQAAGRGLQLLFYSVGIGQISSEVPQNLSASRPQDRQFILSSKKLLLSDSGFYLCAWSTRDRAHQPQHFGDGTRLSIL.

The chain joins TRBV7-2 to TRBJ1-6; TRBD1 might be the D (6 bases). Germline V gene data show CDR1 as SGHTA and CDR2 as FQGNSA. Trimming stripped 5 bases from V and 5 bases from J, with 16 bases between. The CDR3 runs 16 residues. CDR3 region: CASSLVGGQNNSPLHF. The DNA for the CDR3 is TGTGCCAGCAGCCTAGTTGGGGGACAAAATAATTCACCCCTCCACTTT.

V gene TRBV2 combines with J gene TRBJ1-3, with D unclear. Trimming shortened V by 7 bases and J by 0 bases, and 7 bases separated the two germline ends. The CDR3 is 13 amino acids. Germline V gene sequence: CDR1 SNHLY, CDR2 FYNNEI. CDR3 in DNA: TGTGCCAGCACTATCGACTCTGGAAACACCATATATTTT. Encoded protein: CASTIDSGNTIYF.

This rearrangement joins TRBV6-2 or TRBV6-3 to TRBJ2-1; 13 bases map to TRBD2. The CDR3 length is 16 residues. The germline V gene encodes CDR1 MNHEY and CDR2 SVGEGT. V lost 2 bases and J lost 6; bases outside the gene matches: 4. The CDR3 region has the DNA TGTGCCAGCAGTTACAAACTAGCGGGAGGGCCCAATGAGCAGTTCTTC. It translates to CASSYKLAGGPNEQFF.

The chain has TRBV7-6 and TRBJ2-3; D perhaps matches TRBD1 (5 bases). This CDR3 is built from 15 residues. Germline CDR1 and CDR2: SGHVS and FNYEAQ. V was cut by 1 base and J by 4 bases, with 12 bases left in between. CDR3 protein: CASSLGQGGADTQYF. Written as DNA, the CDR3 is TGTGCCAGCAGCTTAGGGCAGGGTGGGGCAGATACGCAGTATTTT.

The J gene is TRBJ1-2, the V gene TRBV5-4; 7 nucleotides line up with TRBD1. The CDR3 extends over 13 amino acids. Losses at the gene ends were 5 bases for V and 5 bases for J; bases not matched to a gene: 6. Germline CDR1 SGHNT, CDR2 YYREEE (reference sequence). The CDR3 sequence: CASSAQGKYGYTF. CDR3 nucleotide sequence: TGTGCCAGCAGTGCACAGGGGAAGTATGGCTACACCTTC.

The rearrangement joins TRBV5-1 to TRBJ2-1; maybe TRBD2 (5 bases). Trimming shortened V by 5 bases and J by 4 bases, and 13 bases separated the two germline ends. This CDR3 comprises 14 residues. CDR1 SGHRS and CDR2 YFSETQ come from the germline V gene. The CDR3 coding sequence is TGCGCCAGCAGGGAAAGCGGACTTTACAATGAGCAGTTCTTC. Its translation is CASRESGLYNEQFF.

A remark on this clone: Sequence at one end of the junction differs from germline and may be a read error. The chain carries TRBV28 and TRBJ2-3, with TRBD2 as a possible D gene (6 bases). This CDR3 is 14 amino acids long. Per germline, CDR1 MDHEN and CDR2 SYDVKM. The CDR3 nucleotides are TGTGCCAGCAGATTATACGGGAGAACAGATACGCAGTATTTT. The encoded protein is CASRLYGRTDTQYF.

This sequence joins TRBV5-6 and TRBJ2-2, with 8 bases that match TRBD2. Unmatched junction bases numbered 9, after V lost 1 base and J lost 7 bases. The germline gives CDR1 SGHDT, CDR2 YYEEEE. The CDR3 spans 16 residues. CDR3 coding DNA: TGTGCCAGCAGCTTGCTCGGAGCGGGAGAGCACGGGGAGCTGTTTTTT. The encoded protein is CASSLLGAGEHGELFF.

The genes are TRBV3-1 (or the pseudogene TRBV3-2) and TRBJ2-1; D is ambiguous. CDR1 and CDR2 (germline): LGHDT, YNNKEL (reference sequence). The V and J ends lost 0 bases and 3 bases respectively, with 9 bases between them. The CDR3 loop spans 15 amino acids. CDR3 sequence reads: CASSQDGGGYNEQFF. In nucleotides, the CDR3 is TGTGCCAGCAGCCAAGATGGCGGCGGCTACAATGAGCAGTTCTTC.

The chain employs TRBV28 and TRBJ2-1; 9 bases map to TRBD1. Per the germline V gene, CDR1 is MDHEN and CDR2 is SYDVKM. After removal of 3 bases from V and 5 bases from J, the junction contained 5 bases not matched to a gene. There are 15 residues in the CDR3. As DNA, the CDR3 is TGTGCCAGCAGTTTTGGGGACAGGGTTGACAATGAGCAGTTCTTC. This codes for CASSFGDRVDNEQFF.

The chain combines TRBV11-3 with TRBJ2-2; 8 nucleotides agree with TRBD2. Losses at the gene ends were 5 bases for V and 7 bases for J; bases not matched to a gene: 12. Germline CDR1 reads SGHNT; CDR2 reads YENEEA. CDR3 length equals 16 residues. Written as DNA, the CDR3 is TGTGCCAGCAGCCCCCGGACTAGCCCCAAGGGCGGGGAGCTGTTTTTT. This translates into CASSPRTSPKGGELFF.

The V and J genes are TRBV11-3 and TRBJ2-1, with TRBD2 matching 7 bases. The CDR3 sequence is 15 residues long. Germline values: CDR1 SGHNT, CDR2 YENEEA. The V and J ends lost 1 base and 6 bases, in that order; junction bases with no gene match: 6. The DNA for the CDR3 is TGTGCCAGCAGCTTAGTGGCGGGAGCTGGCAATGAGCAGTTCTTC. Its translation: CASSLVAGAGNEQFF.

There are a few counts of this clone. V is TRBV10-1 and J is TRBJ2-1, with D possibly TRBD2 on 6 matching bases. This CDR3 has 11 residues. V lost 4 bases and J 10 bases, leaving 8 bases between the germline ends. Germline V CDR1 and CDR2: WNHNN, SYGVQD (reference sequence). CDR3 coding DNA: TGCGCCAGCAGTGGACGGGGGGAGCAGTTCTTC. It specifies CASSGRGEQFF.

This clone was counted a few times. This rearrangement joins TRBV5-4 to TRBJ1-3; 8 bases align to TRBD1. The V and J ends lost 0 bases and 1 base, in that order; junction bases with no gene match: 0. Germline V CDR1 and CDR2: SGHNT, YYREEE (reference sequence). The CDR3 is 15 amino acids. The CDR3 DNA follows: TGTGCCAGCAGCTTGGGGACAGGGTCTGGAAACACCATATATTTT. It translates to CASSLGTGSGNTIYF.

This chain links TRBV5-5 with TRBJ1-1, with D tentatively TRBD1 (5 bases). V gave up 2 bases and J gave up 0 bases, with 8 bases separating them. The CDR3 has 14 residues. The germline gives CDR1 SGHKS, CDR2 YYEKEE (reference sequence). The CDR3 nucleotides are TGTGCCAGCAGCTTAAACAGGATGAACACTGAAGCTTTCTTT. Its translation is CASSLNRMNTEAFF.

V is TRBV10-3 and J is TRBJ2-1; D may be TRBD1 (5 bases). The V gene lost 0 bases and the J gene lost 8 bases, with 14 bases spanning the gap. The CDR3 is 15 residues long. From germline, CDR1 is ENHRY and CDR2 SYGVKD. CDR3 DNA sequence: TGTGCCATCAGTGAGTCCTTGGCAGGGTGGGATGAGCAGTTCTTC. The encoded protein is CAISESLAGWDEQFF.

CDR3 amino acids: CASTGQSNTEAFF. The CDR3 region has the DNA TGTGCCAGTACAGGCCAGAGTAACACTGAAGCTTTCTTT. The chain joins TRBV19 to TRBJ1-1; D ambiguous. V lost 7 bases, J lost 2 bases, and 11 bases lay in between. This CDR3 has 13 residues. Germline V CDR1 and CDR2: LNHDA, SQIVND (reference sequence).

The chain joins TRBV7-9 to TRBJ1-1, with TRBD1 matching over 8 bases. Germline values: CDR1 SEHNR, CDR2 FQNEAQ (reference sequence). V was pared by 5 bases and J by 0 bases, with 11 bases of the junction left unmatched. The CDR3 runs 17 residues. The CDR3 loop is CASSPVGQGGMNTEAFF. CDR3 nucleotide sequence: TGTGCCAGCAGCCCGGTTGGACAGGGTGGTATGAACACTGAAGCTTTCTTT. The full variable domain, completed using reference TRBV7-9 and TRBJ1-1, is DTGVSQNPRHKITKRGQNVTFRCDPISEHNRLYWYRQTLGQGPEFLTYFQNEAQLEKSRLLSDRFSAERPKGSFSTLEIQRTEQGDSAMYLCASSPVGQGGMNTEAFFGQGTRLTVV.

This sequence joins TRBV5-8 and TRBJ2-7; D ambiguous. The CDR3 length is 13 residues. CDR1 SGHTS and CDR2 YDEGEE come from the germline V gene. Trimming removed 0 bases from V and 1 base from J, with 5 bases in between. CDR3 region: CASSLDGSYEQYF. The CDR3 DNA follows: TGTGCCAGCAGCTTGGACGGGTCCTACGAGCAGTACTTC.

The J gene is TRBJ2-1, the V gene TRBV19; 9 nucleotides align to TRBD1. The germline V gene encodes CDR1 LNHDA and CDR2 SQIVND (reference sequence). The V gene end was trimmed by 3 bases and the J gene end by 6 bases; junction bases not matched to a gene: 3. This CDR3 comprises 14 residues. The CDR3 region is CASSMTGGANEQFF. CDR3 nucleotides: TGTGCCAGTAGTATGACAGGGGGGGCCAATGAGCAGTTCTTC.

The chain has TRBV6-5 and TRBJ2-5; 8 nucleotides agree with TRBD2. Germline trimming cut 0 bases from V and 5 bases from J; bases unmatched to any gene: 8. Germline CDR1 is MNHEY and CDR2 is SVGAGI. The CDR3 has 16 residues. The CDR3 DNA sequence: TGTGCCAGCAGTTACTCCCCGGGAGGGCCCTGGGAGACCCAGTACTTC. Its translation is CASSYSPGGPWETQYF.

In DNA form, the CDR3 reads TGTGCCAGCAGCCCCGGGGGGAGTACCTACGAGCAGTACTTC. Encoded protein: CASSPGGSTYEQYF. The V and J genes are TRBV6-6 and TRBJ2-7, with TRBD2 identical over 7 bases. This CDR3 is 14 amino acids long. CDR1 and CDR2 (germline): MNHNY, SVGAGI (reference sequence). The V segment lost 6 bases and the J segment 2 bases; nucleotides outside the gene matches: 7.

This clone was found a few times. The rearrangement uses TRBV7-9 and TRBJ2-7; perhaps TRBD1 as D (6 bases). The length of the CDR3 is 12 residues. Germline CDR1 and CDR2: SEHNR and FQNEAQ (reference sequence). V lost 1 base and J 5 bases, leaving 6 bases between the germline ends. CDR3 coding DNA: TGTGCCAGCAGCTTAGAGGGGGACGAGCAGTACTTC. Protein product: CASSLEGDEQYF.